A single sample is the source of the 8 T cell receptor beta chains below, sequenced in a study of blood T cells in healthy people across ages. Through a sample-barcoded 5' primer and a J-beta primer mix, a second PCR was run for roughly 6 to 11 cycles. TCRdb reprocessed the 5' RACE reads via MiXCR and lists one record per CDR3 protein. The table has roughly 2 million distinct CDR3 sequences, just under 50% seen once. The sequencing sample was made of blood. These receptor sequences come from a woman between 35 and 50 years old in good health.

The chain employs TRBV6-1 and TRBJ2-1; 9 nucleotides line up with TRBD1. This CDR3 is built from 16 residues. Germline V lookup: CDR1 MNHNS, CDR2 SASEGT. V shed 8 bases, J shed 2 bases, and the junction held 10 bases outside the gene matches. This CDR3 reads CASGYPGTGPYNEQFF. The CDR3 region has the DNA TGTGCCAGCGGGTACCCCGGGACAGGGCCCTACAATGAGCAGTTCTTC.

The rearrangement links TRBV5-1 to TRBJ2-7, with 9 nucleotides matching TRBD1. The DNA matches TRBJ2-5 better at its end, which makes the J call doubtful. The CDR3 extends over 17 amino acids. CDR1 is SGHRS and CDR2 is YFSETQ in the germline V gene. The CDR3 sequence: CASSLSGAGTGQETQYF. The CDR3 DNA follows: TGCGCCAGCAGTTTATCGGGCGCCGGGACAGGGCAAGAGACCCAGTACTTC.

The chain recombines TRBV2 with TRBJ1-2; perhaps TRBD1 as D (5 bases). Trimming took 6 bases from V and 6 from J, leaving 17 bases between them. The CDR3 covers 14 residues. Germline lookup yields CDR1 SNHLY and CDR2 FYNNEI. The CDR3 protein is CASRIGTAPDGYTF. The DNA for the CDR3 is TGTGCCAGCAGGATAGGGACGGCGCCTGATGGCTACACCTTC. Based on the CDR3 plus reference TRBV2 and TRBJ1-2, the full variable domain is EPEVTQTPSHQVTQMGQEVILRCVPISNHLYFYWYRQILGQKVEFLVSFYNNEISEKSEIFDDQFSVERPDGSNFTLKIRSTKLEDSAMYFCASRIGTAPDGYTFGSGTRLTVV.

The V and J genes are TRBV20-1 and TRBJ1-5; TRBD1 agrees at 10 bases. CDR3 length equals 15 residues. Germline CDR1 DFQATT, CDR2 SNEGSKA (reference sequence). With V trimmed by 5 bases and J by 4 bases, 8 bases remained unmatched. The CDR3 region has the DNA TGCAGTGCTCCTAGAGACAGGGGGCGAAATCAGCCCCAGCATTTT. It yields the protein CSAPRDRGRNQPQHF.

This clonotype was detected only a few times. The chain carries TRBV20-1 and TRBJ2-3; the D is unclear. The CDR3 is 16 amino acids. Trimming pared 1 base from V and 6 bases from J, leaving 20 bases between. In germline, CDR1 is DFQATT, CDR2 SNEGSKA (reference sequence). CDR3 DNA: TGCAGTGCTAGAGGAGTACGGATTGGAACAACCGATACGCAGTATTTT. It specifies CSARGVRIGTTDTQYF.

A few counts support this clonotype. The V call is TRBV9, the J call TRBJ2-1; D may match TRBD1 or TRBD2 (6 bases each). The J call may not be correct, given that the DNA end is closer to TRBJ2-7. Germline loops: CDR1 SGDLS, CDR2 YYNGEE. The length of the CDR3 is 14 residues. Here the CDR3 DNA reads TGTGCCAGCAGCCCCCGGGGGCAATACAATGAGCAGTACTTC. Residues: CASSPRGQYNEQYF.

This clonotype came up many times. The chain couples TRBV7-2 to TRBJ2-7; a possible D gene is TRBD2 (7 bases). CDR1 and CDR2 from the germline V gene are SGHTA and FQGNSA. With 1 base removed from V and 4 bases from J, the gap between germline ends came to 11 bases. This CDR3 comprises 14 residues. CDR3 region: CASSLEGGNYEQYF. The CDR3 DNA is TGTGCCAGCAGCTTAGAGGGGGGGAATTACGAGCAGTACTTC.

The rearrangement uses TRBV7-2 and TRBJ2-7, with 7 bases lining up with TRBD1. With 5 bases clipped from V and 3 bases from J, the junction kept 10 bases outside the gene matches. Germline V gene sequence: CDR1 SGHTA, CDR2 FQGNSA. CDR3 length: 15 amino acids. The CDR3 here is CASSLTGTANYEQYF. Here the CDR3 DNA reads TGTGCCAGCAGCCTCACCGGGACAGCAAACTACGAGCAGTACTTC.